Sequencing of this TCR beta chain was carried out in a study of shared T cell receptors in the human thymus (TCRdb year 2021). Study-wide context: The study examined how self-reactive, shared T-cell receptor alpha chains are generated in the human thymus.

With respect to this clone: Its antigen remains undetermined. Nothing much larger sits one base from this clone, and base qualities are not available.

The receptor library was made with the immunoSEQ multiplex PCR assay. TCRdb carries this immuneACCESS record with in-frame sequences only. Its versions omit some clonotypes, under half of them owing to an unresolved V gene in the studies checked, with the rest unexplained. The sample records hundreds of thousands of clones, roughly 90% of which are singletons. Clones ranked in the top ten supply about 0.01% of the sample. Measured from the cysteine to the phenylalanine, the CDR3 is 16 residues long. CDR3 DNA only is kept here, 48 bases in frame from base 1. As encoded in the germline V gene (reference sequence), CDR1 is MNHNY while CDR2 is SVGAGI. V loses 5 bases at its end and J loses 4 bases; junction bases beyond the gene matches: 11. This sample also appeared in a second study, on human thymus T cells. The second study, in turn, reports: In Finland, the donors were immunologically healthy infants who were having open corrective cardiac surgery for congenital heart defects. Thymus tissue was collected as surgical resects that were removed during corrective cardiac surgery. Biased V and J gene segment usage appeared to be present in both thymic and peripheral blood repertoires. The related research reported highly overlapping thymic TCR repertoires among unrelated individuals. The study used under 10 infant thymus samples plus four related peripheral blood samples to characterize TCR alpha and beta repertoires. The cohort included about six male and a couple of female infants, with donor ages spanning 7 to 244 days. Thymocytes were mechanically released from the tissue and were stored as pellets of roughly 9-30 million cells at -70 degrees C. A QIAsymphony instrument was used to extract genomic DNA from the frozen cell pellets. The immunoSEQ multiplex PCR assay was used to amplify the TCRB and TCRAD loci from a standardized quantity of quality-controlled genomic DNA. Amplicons spanned the V(D)J region at a length sufficient to cover the CDR3 and identify V and J genes. Amplicon sequencing was performed on an Illumina platform through the commercial immunoSEQ service. Primer bias and sequencing errors were corrected using previously described methods, and TCRAD and TCRB definitions followed the IMGT database. Analysis of the repertoires was done with immunoSEQ Analyzer 3.0 and VDJTools and included basic statistics, V/J segment usage, diversity estimates, rarefaction and pairwise overlap. Diversity was estimated using the Chao1, ChaoE, Efron-Thisted, Shannon and inverse Simpson indices, and was also estimated on datasets down-sampled to the size of the smallest sample. Repertoire overlap was assessed by strict matching of CDR3 nucleotide sequence, V gene and J gene, and clustering was done by Jaccard-based multidimensional scaling. On average, thymus samples yielded about 810,000 unique TCRB clonotypes, whereas blood samples yielded roughly 81,000.

This clonotype was sampled from a boy younger than two with a congenital heart defect. Donor details come from another sample of the same person, matched by shared clones. Rearrangement joined TRBV6-6 to TRBJ2-1; TRBD2 fits 7 bases in the junction. Sample: thymocytes. The sequence in DNA is TGTGCCAGCAGTCCAGCGGGGCGGGAGCCGTACAATGAGCAGTTCTTC. It specifies CASSPAGREPYNEQFF.